A single sample gave rise to the 7 T cell receptor beta chains below, sequenced in a study of monozygotic twins with inflammatory bowel disease (dated by TCRdb to between 2018 and 2021). The receptor library was made with 5' RACE. TCRdb names Illumina HiSeq 2500 as the instrument used. TCRdb reprocessed the reads, and each CDR3 protein sequence is entered once, without DNA. The sample table gives around 450,000 distinct CDR3 sequences. The ten largest clones capture about 2.6% of the sample. The sequencing sample was made of blood. The receptors stem from a human donor with ulcerative colitis or Crohn's disease, or a healthy co-twin of an affected twin (not recorded which).

The J gene is TRBJ2-7, the V gene TRBV7-9; lacking DNA, the TRBD2 call made by TCRdb goes unchecked. The CDR3 runs 16 residues. Germline V lookup: CDR1 SEHNR, CDR2 FQNEAQ (reference sequence). The CDR3 is CASSSLDGPSFYEQYF.

The chain has TRBV7-2 and TRBJ1-6. The CDR3 is 15 amino acids. Germline CDR1 reads SGHTA; CDR2 reads FQGNSA. The chain's CDR3 is CASSPAGGRSSPLHF.

The chain has TRBV9 and TRBJ2-3; there is no DNA to check the TCRdb D call of TRBD1. Germline V gene sequence: CDR1 SGDLS, CDR2 YYNGEE. There are 15 residues in the CDR3. The CDR3 spells CASSVSSGGRDTQYF.

The chain combines TRBV4-3 with TRBJ1-4. Germline CDR1 LGHNA, CDR2 YSLEER. The CDR3 runs 15 residues. The CDR3 here is CASSHGSFGNEKLFF.

V usage is TRBV5-5 and J usage is TRBJ1-2; TCRdb names TRBD1, which stays unverified in the absence of DNA. Germline V gives CDR1 SGHKS, CDR2 YYEKEE (reference sequence). This CDR3 has 12 amino acids. CDR3 sequence: CASSLGGASYTF.

CDR3 region: CASSLAGVNWETQYF. The rearrangement uses TRBV7-2 and TRBJ2-5. There are 15 residues in the CDR3. Germline V gives CDR1 SGHTA, CDR2 FQGNSA.

V gene TRBV7-2 combines with J gene TRBJ1-3. This CDR3 comprises 12 residues. Germline values: CDR1 SGHTA, CDR2 FQGNSA. This CDR3 reads CASSYLSNTIYF. Full variable domain (missing parts from reference TRBV7-2 and TRBJ1-3): GAGVSQSPSNKVTEKGKDVELRCDPISGHTALYWYRQSLGQGLEFLIYFQGNSAPDKSGLPSDRFSAERTGGSVSTLTIQRTQQEDSAVYLCASSYLSNTIYFGEGSWLTVV.